These 11 T cell receptor beta chains were sequenced from one sample in a study of immune cell composition in non-small cell lung cancer. The normal lung sample lay at least 3 cm, and maximally far, from the tumour. Profiling relied on immunoSEQ multiplex PCR, and the TCRdb table lists in-frame clones only, not all of them. The sample lists under 2,000 clones, 50% to 70% occurring once. Sequenced: non-adjacent lung tissue. Source of these receptors: a human donor with non-small cell lung cancer.

Only a few counts were recorded for this clone. The chain joins TRBV19 to TRBJ1-2; no reliable D call. The CDR3 loop spans 13 amino acids. CDR1 is LNHDA and CDR2 is SQIVND in the germline V gene (reference sequence). Trimming cost V 5 bases and J 2 bases, with 9 bases left between them. CDR3 nucleotides: TGTGCCAGTAGTCCGTCGAGGAACTATGGCTACACCTTC. This codes for CASSPSRNYGYTF.

This clone was seen a handful of times. The V and J genes are TRBV7-2 and TRBJ2-3; D is undetermined. With 6 bases removed from V and 1 base from J, the gap between germline ends came to 14 bases. CDR3 length: 15 residues. Per the germline V gene, CDR1 is SGHTA and CDR2 is FQGNSA. CDR3 bases: TGTGCCAGCAGTCAAGGCGCGGTACGCACAGATACGCAGTATTTT. It codes for CASSQGAVRTDTQYF.

As DNA, the CDR3 is TGTGCCAGCAGACGTGGGAGCGGTGCGAAACAGTACTTC. Protein product: CASRRGSGAKQYF. The chain combines TRBV6-5 with TRBJ2-7; tentatively, D is TRBD2 (5 bases). CDR1 is MNHEY, CDR2 SVGAGI, per germline. V was pared by 6 bases and J by 10 bases, with 19 bases between. This CDR3 spans 13 amino acids.

This chain links TRBV7-2 with TRBJ1-2, with no clear D. Germline CDR1 is SGHTA and CDR2 is FQGNSA. The CDR3 loop spans 13 amino acids. V lost 6 bases to trimming and J lost 6 bases, with 14 bases between them. In DNA, the CDR3 is TGTGCCAGCAGTCATTCCCGGGAAGATGGCTACACCTTC. Amino acid sequence: CASSHSREDGYTF.

The chain has TRBV7-2 and TRBJ2-5; TRBD1 aligns across 9 bases. This CDR3 is built from 14 residues. Per germline, CDR1 SGHTA and CDR2 FQGNSA. With V trimmed by 4 bases and J by 4 bases, 4 bases remained unmatched. This chain's CDR3 is CASSYNRGRETQYF. The CDR3 DNA reads as TGTGCCAGCAGCTATAACAGGGGGCGAGAGACCCAGTACTTC.

This clone was seen a single time. V gene TRBV27 combines with J gene TRBJ2-7, with D perhaps TRBD2 (6 bases). Per germline, CDR1 MNHEY and CDR2 SMNVEV (reference sequence). There are 13 residues in the CDR3. Between the trimmed V and J ends, which lost 3 bases and 3 bases, there was a span of 9 bases. CDR3 DNA: TGTGCCAGCAGTTTGGGGGGTATCTACGAGCAGTACTTC. This encodes CASSLGGIYEQYF.

This clone was seen a single time. A read error may account for a junction end that differs from germline. Different DNA sequences within this sample yield the same CDR3. V and J are TRBV7-2 and TRBJ2-3, with 10 bases that match TRBD2. Germline values: CDR1 SGHTA, CDR2 FQGNSA. The CDR3 is made up of 16 amino acids. The CDR3 spells CASSLGAGGPVDTQYF. The CDR3 DNA reads as TGTGCCAGCAGCTTAGGAGCGGGAGGGCCGGTAGATACACAGTATTTT.

This clone was recorded only once. CDR3 sequence reads: CASSRATGTQETQYF. CDR3 DNA sequence: TGTGCCAGCAGCCGAGCGACAGGAACCCAAGAGACCCAGTACTTC. This chain uses TRBV11-2 with TRBJ2-5, with D tentatively TRBD1 (6 bases). The CDR3 spans 15 residues. CDR1 and CDR2 (germline): SGHAT, FQNNGV. V lost 5 bases and J lost 1, with 14 bases in between.

The chain joins TRBV19 to TRBJ1-5; 8 nucleotides line up with TRBD1. This CDR3 region has 15 residues. The germline CDR1 and CDR2 sequences are LNHDA and SQIVND (reference sequence). After removal of 7 bases from V and 4 bases from J, the junction contained 9 bases not matched to a gene. The CDR3 reads CASTIPGQANQPQHF. The CDR3 coding sequence is TGTGCCAGTACCATACCGGGACAGGCTAATCAGCCCCAGCATTTT.

The genes are TRBV15 and TRBJ2-5; 8 bases line up with TRBD1. The better agreement between TRBJ2-7 and the DNA end casts doubt on the J call. The CDR3 length is 16 residues. Germline loops: CDR1 LNHNV, CDR2 YYDKDF (reference sequence). The CDR3 spells CATSRARDRSSYEQYF. CDR3 DNA sequence: TGTGCCACCAGCAGGGCCCGGGACAGGAGCTCCTACGAGCAGTACTTC.

V and J are TRBV4-1 and TRBJ2-7, with D uncertain. CDR1 MGHRA and CDR2 YSYEKL come from the germline V gene. The CDR3 length is 13 residues. V shed 6 bases and J shed 2 bases, with 11 bases lying between them. The CDR3 bases are TGCGCCAGCAGTTTTGACACCCCCTACGAGCAGTACTTC. Translation: CASSFDTPYEQYF.